This is a list of T cell receptor beta chains from one sample in a study of CD8 T cells in ankylosing spondylitis. One entry per CDR3 protein, called by TCRdb with MiXCR from the 5' RACE reads. In the table there are 150,000 to 200,000 distinct CDR3 sequences, around 19% of which are singletons. The material sequenced was blood, either unsorted or a sorted T cell fraction (not recorded which). Every receptor here comes from a male donor with ankylosing spondylitis or in good health (not recorded which). CDR3s include the opening cysteine and the closing phenylalanine or tryptophan. A D gene is named only where the DNA matches it firmly. Clone sizes are given selectively: once, few, many, or a class where the clone is expanded.

d_call j_call clone_size v_call cdr3_aa cdr3_nt
. TRBJ2-7 . TRBV6-1 CASQARSYEQYF TGTGCCAGCCAAGCCCGCTCCTACGAGCAGTACTTC
TRBD2 TRBJ2-2 few TRBV12-3/TRBV12-4 CASSFSGLAGGPVGELFF TGTGCCAGCAGTTTCTCGGGACTAGCGGGAGGGCCCGTCGGGGAGCTGTTTTTT
. TRBJ1-3 many TRBV20-1 CSARDNRPLSGNTIYF TGCAGTGCTAGAGATAACAGACCTCTCTCTGGAAACACCATATATTTT
. TRBJ2-3 . TRBV11-3 CASSLDLKLQGTDTQYF TGTGCCAGCAGCTTAGATCTAAAGCTACAGGGCACAGATACGCAGTATTTT
TRBD2 TRBJ2-1 . TRBV20-1 CSAIWREGGDEQFF TGCAGTGCTATCTGGCGGGAGGGCGGGGATGAGCAGTTCTTC
. TRBJ1-6 . TRBV7-2 CASSLAGMRRSPLHF TGTGCCAGCAGCTTAGCGGGTATGCGGCGTTCACCCCTCCACTTT
. TRBJ2-7 few TRBV28 CASRPEEDSIYEQYF TGTGCCAGCAGACCAGAAGAGGACAGCATCTACGAGCAGTACTTC
TRBD2 TRBJ2-7 few TRBV5-1 CASSLVRTSGSYEQYF TGCGCCAGCAGCTTGGTGAGGACTAGCGGATCCTACGAGCAGTACTTC
TRBD1 TRBJ1-5 many TRBV5-1 CASSLGQGGTQPQHF TGCGCCAGCAGCTTGGGACAGGGTGGCACTCAGCCCCAGCATTTT
TRBD2 TRBJ2-1 . TRBV29-1 CSVVPAGGQEQFF TGCAGCGTTGTACCAGCGGGAGGCCAAGAGCAGTTCTTC
. TRBJ2-7 many TRBV11-2 CASSLVGGLVSYEQYF TGTGCCAGCAGCTTAGTCGGGGGTCTGGTCTCCTACGAGCAGTACTTC
TRBD2 TRBJ2-7 many TRBV4-1 CASSQDGGTITYEQYF TGCGCCAGCAGCCAAGACGGCGGGACTATAACCTACGAGCAGTACTTC
TRBD2 TRBJ2-7 . TRBV7-2 CASSSSGGISYEQYF TGTGCCAGCAGCTCAAGCGGGGGGATCTCCTACGAGCAGTACTTC
TRBD1 TRBJ2-3 . TRBV2 CASSEGRTGIPNTQYF TGTGCCAGCAGTGAAGGGCGGACAGGGATCCCAAATACGCAGTATTTT
. TRBJ1-5 . TRBV29-1 CSVRADNNQPQHF TGCAGCGTGAGGGCCGACAACAATCAGCCCCAGCATTTT
. TRBJ2-6 many TRBV12-3/TRBV12-4 CASSPNSGANVLTF TGTGCCAGCAGTCCCAACTCTGGGGCCAACGTCCTGACTTTC
TRBD1 TRBJ2-7 . TRBV3-1 CASSQGRDGTGVWEQYF TGTGCCAGCAGCCAAGGAAGGGACGGGACAGGGGTGTGGGAGCAGTACTTC
. TRBJ2-7 . TRBV12-3/TRBV12-4 CASSLGQKSEQYF TGTGCCAGCAGCTTAGGACAGAAAAGTGAGCAGTACTTC
TRBD1 TRBJ1-1 . TRBV29-1 CSVEGGGTGVTEAFF TGCAGCGTTGAAGGGGGAGGGACAGGGGTCACTGAAGCTTTCTTT
. TRBJ2-5 many TRBV5-8 CASSSGQGGYQETQYF TGTGCCAGCAGCTCTGGGCAGGGCGGGTACCAAGAGACCCAGTACTTC